Listed below are T cell receptor beta chains from one sample, sequenced in a study of T cells in Graves' hyperthyroidism and ophthalmopathy. TCRdb re-derived calls from the multiplex PCR reads in MiXCR, one entry per CDR3 protein. Among 250,000 to 300,000 distinct CDR3 sequences listed, roughly 19% were seen once. The sequenced material came from blood. Receptor source: a man aged 45-65 years with Graves' ophthalmopathy. Both conserved end residues are part of each CDR3. Fields, in order: clone size, J gene, V gene, D gene, CDR3 length, CDR3 DNA, CDR3 protein. A D gene is named only where the DNA matches it firmly. Size tells how often a clone was seen (once, few, many) or the class of an expanded clone, and some rows leave it out.

.,TRBJ2-2,TRBV24-1,.,12,TGTGCCACCAGTGCACCCCCCGGGGAGCTGTTTTTT,CATSAPPGELFF
.,TRBJ1-5,TRBV7-9,.,13,TGTGCCAGCAGCGTTGAGGGTAGGCAGCCCCAGCATTTT,CASSVEGRQPQHF
many,TRBJ1-1,TRBV5-1,.,18,TGCGCCAGCAGCTTGTGGGGGGTGACGGGATATGAAGACACTGAAGCTTTCTTT,CASSLWGVTGYEDTEAFF
few,TRBJ1-1,TRBV29-1,TRBD1,13,TGCAGCGTTGATCAGGGGGCACACACTGAAGCTTTCTTT,CSVDQGAHTEAFF
.,TRBJ2-1,TRBV28,.,12,TGTGCCAGCAGTTTACAGGCTGTTGAGCAGTTCTTC,CASSLQAVEQFF
many,TRBJ2-1,TRBV2,.,16,TGTGCCAGCAATCCCCTACAGGGTTTGTCCTACAATGAGCAGTTCTTC,CASNPLQGLSYNEQFF
many,TRBJ2-7,TRBV6-1,.,13,TGTGCCAGCAGTGGTTGGCAGGGTGCCGAGCAGTACTTC,CASSGWQGAEQYF
.,TRBJ2-1,TRBV24-1,.,14,TGTGCCACCAGTGATTCCGGCAGGGGCCGGGAGCAGTTCTTC,CATSDSGRGREQFF
few,TRBJ2-5,TRBV10-1,TRBD2,16,TGCGCCAGCAGTGAGTCGACTAGCGGGTACCAAGAGACCCAGTACTTC,CASSESTSGYQETQYF
.,TRBJ1-2,TRBV5-1,.,14,TGCGCCAGCAGCTTGGGCTCGGCAGGGCATGGCTACACCTTC,CASSLGSAGHGYTF
few,TRBJ1-5,TRBV29-1,.,11,TGCAGCGTTCAGGGTTCGCAGCCCCAGCATTTT,CSVQGSQPQHF
many,TRBJ2-1,TRBV5-1,.,13,TGCGCCAGCAGCTTACTAGAGGCCAATGAGCAGTTCTTC,CASSLLEANEQFF
many,TRBJ2-5,TRBV2,.,13,TGTGCCAGCAGCCAAGAGGTTGACGAGACCCAGTACTTC,CASSQEVDETQYF
many,TRBJ2-7,TRBV13,TRBD2,15,TGTGCCAGCAGCTCTAGCGGGAGTTCGATCTACGAGCAGTACTTC,CASSSSGSSIYEQYF
.,TRBJ2-1,TRBV3-1,.,13,TGTGCCAGCAGCCCAGGGGACTACAATGAGCAGTTCTTC,CASSPGDYNEQFF
.,TRBJ2-5,TRBV5-1,.,17,TGCGCCAGCAGCTTGCGGGCAGGGGTGGGCAACCAAGAGACCCAGTACTTC,CASSLRAGVGNQETQYF
few,TRBJ2-7,TRBV28,TRBD1,16,TGTGCCAGCGGACGCCCCGACAGGGTTGGCTCCTACGAGCAGTACTTC,CASGRPDRVGSYEQYF
.,TRBJ2-3,TRBV7-9,.,18,TGTGCCAGCAGCTTAGCGTCATGGAGACTATCTAGCACAGATACGCAGTATTTT,CASSLASWRLSSTDTQYF
.,TRBJ2-2,TRBV29-1,TRBD2,15,TGCAGCGTTGACGTAGCGGGAGGACTCACCGGGGAGCTGTTTTTT,CSVDVAGGLTGELFF
.,TRBJ2-3,TRBV9,.,15,TGTGCCAGCAGCGCGACCCTCAGGGAAATGGATGCGCAGTATTTT,CASSATLREMDAQYF
many,TRBJ2-1,TRBV29-1,TRBD2,14,TGCAGCGTTGACGAGGGAGGGACCTACAATGAGCAGTTCTTC,CSVDEGGTYNEQFF
.,TRBJ2-1,TRBV9,.,17,TGTGCCAGCAGCGTATACGGAGAATCCAGCTCCTACACTGAGCAGTTCTTC,CASSVYGESSSYTEQFF
.,TRBJ2-3,TRBV28,.,14,TGTGCCAGCAGCCGCGATTCGGAGCTGGATACGCAGTATTTT,CASSRDSELDTQYF
many,TRBJ2-4,TRBV5-5,.,15,TGTGCCAGCAGATTTACAGGGGGGGGGATAGACATTCAGTACTTC,CASRFTGGGIDIQYF
many,TRBJ2-7,TRBV4-1,TRBD2,16,TGCGCCAGCAGCCCCCTTCCCGCGGGAGGGCCCCGCGAGCAGTACTTC,CASSPLPAGGPREQYF
.,TRBJ2-2,TRBV5-1,.,15,TGCGCCAGCAGCTTGTTGGGGACGAACACCGGGGAGCTGTTTTTT,CASSLLGTNTGELFF
few,TRBJ2-5,TRBV5-8,TRBD1,14,TGTGCCAGCAGCTTGGGACAGGGTCGAGAGGCCCAGTACTTC,CASSLGQGREAQYF
.,TRBJ1-3,TRBV4-2,TRBD1,15,TGTGCCAGCAGCCAGCAACAGGGGGCTGGAAACACCATATATTTT,CASSQQQGAGNTIYF
many,TRBJ1-1,TRBV5-1,.,15,TGCGCCAGCAGCTTAGTGGAGGGAGTCGACACTGAAGCTTTCTTT,CASSLVEGVDTEAFF
few,TRBJ2-4,TRBV19,TRBD2,17,TGTGCCAGTAGTGCCGGGACTCGGGGGGGATCCAAAAACATTCAGTACTTC,CASSAGTRGGSKNIQYF
many,TRBJ1-4,TRBV2,TRBD1,15,TGTGCCAGCAGTGTACTTCAGGGGGCAAATGAAAAACTGTTTTTT,CASSVLQGANEKLFF